The subject of this entry is one T cell receptor beta chain. The antigen is not known. The germline CDR1 and CDR2 sequences are GTSNPN and SVGIG (reference sequence). This CDR3 comprises 16 residues. With 4 bases clipped from V and 4 bases from J, the junction kept 15 bases outside the gene matches. This entry belongs to a study of cytomegalovirus exposure and HLA in healthy donors. With 60 Vbeta and 13 Jbeta primers, the PCR was carried out. Sequenced by immunoSEQ multiplex PCR; TCRdb stores in-frame clones only, minus some. This sample has around 99,000 clones, with around 73% found just once. Findings of the study overall: The authors enumerated 150 to 200 TCR beta chains as linked to cytomegalovirus. Across donors, most TCRs were seen rarely, yet some public ones were widespread.

The donors, nominally healthy at sampling, likely had unrecorded immune exposures. This chain uses TRBV30 with TRBJ1-2; 7 bases are a match to TRBD1. The clonotype originates from a man between 35 and 55 years old in good health and CMV-seronegative. Sequencing was performed on PBMCs. In DNA form, the CDR3 reads TGTGCCTGGACCCCCCGGGCAGGGGGGACCCTCTATGGCTACACCTTC. Amino acids: CAWTPRAGGTLYGYTF. Full variable domain (missing parts from reference TRBV30 and TRBJ1-2): SQTIHQWPATLVQPVGSPLSLECTVEGTSNPNLYWYRQAAGRGLQLLFYSVGIGQISSEVPQNLSASRPQDRQFILSSKKLLLSDSGFYLCAWTPRAGGTLYGYTFGSGTRLTVV.